Given below is one T cell receptor (beta chain) in context. The antigen remains unidentified. The CDR3 is 13 amino acids. Trimming removed 6 bases from V and 0 bases from J, with 9 bases in between. CDR1 is SNHLY, CDR2 FYNNEI, per germline. TCRdb processed the 5' RACE reads anew with MiXCR; each CDR3 protein has one entry. The repertoire has around 200,000 distinct CDR3 sequences, over 20% of them found once; the top ten carry under 25%. These data belong to a study of T-cell memory formation after mild COVID-19. Points from the study as a whole: Some clones that responded were present in memory (sampled pre-infection), which suggests cross-reactive memory joined.

This receptor was identified in an adult woman who had mild COVID-19 (a few samples of this study predate the infection). Cell type and time point are not known. The chain couples TRBV2 to TRBJ2-7; the D gene is possibly TRBD2 (5 bases). The material sequenced was PBMCs or a T cell subset sorted from them (not recorded which). The CDR3 region is CASSPGYSYEQYF. In DNA form, the CDR3 reads TGTGCCAGCAGCCCGGGGTACTCCTACGAGCAGTACTTC.